The next 10 T cell receptor beta chains were all read from a single sample in a study of blood T cell repertoires in COVID-19. Clones were read by immunoSEQ multiplex PCR, and TCRdb kept only the in-frame ones, dropping some. The top ten hold around 3.7% of the sample, which has about 290,000 clones, around four fifths seen once. The sample taken for sequencing was peripheral blood. These TCRs come from a woman in her 50s with active or convalescent COVID-19.

The chain recombines TRBV29-1 with TRBJ2-1, with 9 bases fitting TRBD2. Germline loops: CDR1 SQVTM, CDR2 ANQGSEA. Trimming took 1 base from V and 2 from J; bases not matched to a gene: 9. The CDR3 is made up of 17 amino acids. CDR3 region: CSVEARGGGRAYNEQFF. The CDR3 DNA reads TGCAGCGTTGAAGCCCGGGGAGGCGGGAGGGCCTACAATGAGCAGTTCTTC.

The chain uses TRBV20-1 and TRBJ2-1; weak D call: TRBD2 (7 bases). With 4 bases removed from V and 8 bases from J, the gap between germline ends came to 21 bases. The CDR3 is 15 residues long. Germline-derived CDR1 and CDR2 are DFQATT and SNEGSKA (reference sequence). The CDR3 DNA reads as TGCAGTGCTAATGATAGATGGGGGGGCGCCCATGAGCAGTTCTTC. Translating it yields CSANDRWGGAHEQFF.

The rearrangement uses TRBV28 and TRBJ2-7; tentatively, D is TRBD1 (6 bases). The CDR3 is 20 amino acids. Trimming left V 8 bases short and J 3 bases short, with 35 bases between. CDR1 is MDHEN, CDR2 SYDVKM, per germline. The CDR3 DNA reads as TGTGCCAGCGGACTCGTTACCGGGACATATACCCAAACCGGGATCTACGAGCAGTACTTC. It translates to CASGLVTGTYTQTGIYEQYF.

J is TRBJ2-7 and V is TRBV9; 8 positions agree with TRBD2. Germline CDR1 and CDR2: SGDLS and YYNGEE. The CDR3 is 18 amino acids. Unmatched junction bases numbered 20, after V lost 4 bases and J lost 5 bases. Written as DNA, the CDR3 is TGTGCCAGCAGCAAAGCCCCGGGTGACGGGAGGGCCGGGAACGAGCAGTACTTC. Encoded protein: CASSKAPGDGRAGNEQYF.

V and J are TRBV12-5 and TRBJ1-5; unclear D gene. CDR3 length: 19 residues. Looked up from germline, CDR1 is LGHNT and CDR2 is FRNRAP. The V end lost 0 bases, the J end lost 1 base, and 19 bases lay between the germline ends. CDR3: CASGLVLEAGYSSNQPQHF. CDR3 nucleotides: TGTGCTAGTGGTTTGGTACTGGAGGCAGGATACTCGAGCAATCAGCCCCAGCATTTT.

The genes are TRBV6-5 and TRBJ2-3; TRBD2 matches 8 bases. V shed 7 bases, J shed 0 bases, and the junction held 3 bases outside the gene matches. The germline gives CDR1 MNHEY, CDR2 SVGAGI. The CDR3 covers 14 residues. CDR3 sequence reads: CASKREWSTDTQYF. CDR3 nucleotide sequence: TGTGCCAGCAAGCGGGAGTGGAGCACAGATACGCAGTATTTT.

The gene calls are TRBV28 and TRBJ1-2, with 9 positions matching TRBD1. Per the germline V gene, CDR1 is MDHEN and CDR2 is SYDVKM. V shed 5 bases, J shed 1 base, and the junction held 11 bases outside the gene matches. CDR3 length equals 17 residues. This CDR3 is CASSGDRALLHNYGYTF. The DNA for the CDR3 is TGTGCCAGCAGTGGGGACAGGGCCCTCCTCCATAACTATGGCTACACCTTC.

The chain combines TRBV5-4 with TRBJ2-5, with 9 bases aligning to TRBD1. This CDR3 has 14 residues. Germline V gene data show CDR1 as SGHNT and CDR2 as YYREEE (reference sequence). J was trimmed by 3 bases and V by 7 bases; bases with no gene match: 7. The CDR3 region is CASRRTGAKETQYF. CDR3 DNA sequence: TGTGCCAGCCGCAGGACAGGGGCCAAAGAGACCCAGTACTTC.

The chain links TRBV11-2 to TRBJ2-5; a weak D match, TRBD2 (5 bases). The CDR3 sequence is 17 residues long. In germline, CDR1 is SGHAT, CDR2 FQNNGV. Trimming took off 4 bases at V and 4 bases at J, with 22 bases between the two ends. DNA of the CDR3: TGTGCCAGCAGCTCTCCAAGGGTCCAAGTCGGAGGAGAGACCCAGTACTTC. Encoded protein: CASSSPRVQVGGETQYF.

This chain uses TRBV11-2 with TRBJ2-1, with TRBD2 matching 9 bases. The CDR3 length is 18 residues. V was pared by 5 bases and J by 3 bases, with 14 bases of the junction left unmatched. From germline, CDR1 is SGHAT and CDR2 FQNNGV. CDR3 sequence: CASSPAWRREGLYNEQFF. Here the CDR3 DNA reads TGTGCCAGCAGCCCAGCGTGGCGGCGGGAGGGCCTCTACAATGAGCAGTTCTTC.